These 10 T cell receptor beta chains were all obtained from the same sample, sequenced in a study of T cell clonotyping in hematopoietic cell transplantation. Assay: immunoSEQ multiplex PCR; the TCRdb copy retains only in-frame clones and omits some. Among several thousand clones listed, about 97% were seen once. Sample time point: recipient sample about 28 days before transplant, after cytoreduction. The input for sequencing was peripheral blood mononuclear cells, taken before stem cell transplant. Source of these receptors: a man between 65 and 85 years old with acute myeloid leukemia. Some clones in this sample may be carry-over from other donors' samples.

The chain links TRBV2 to TRBJ1-5; maybe TRBD1 (5 bases). Germline CDR1 SNHLY, CDR2 FYNNEI. The CDR3 is 16 amino acids. Trimming left V 7 bases short and J 4 bases short, with 20 bases between. The DNA for the CDR3 is TGTGCCAGCACCCTATGGGGGGGGAGAGGAAATCAGCCCCAGCATTTT. This gives the protein CASTLWGGRGNQPQHF.

The chain joins TRBV7-2 to TRBJ1-2, with 7 bases identical to TRBD1. Germline lookup yields CDR1 SGHTA and CDR2 FQGNSA. With 0 bases clipped from V and 5 bases from J, the junction kept 0 bases outside the gene matches. The CDR3 is 13 amino acids. Written as DNA, the CDR3 is TGTGCCAGCAGCTTAGCGGGACAGTATGGCTACACCTTC. Encoded protein: CASSLAGQYGYTF.

The chain couples TRBV11-2 to TRBJ2-3; the D is unclear. Trimming took 2 bases from V and 8 from J, leaving 11 bases between them. This CDR3 contains 13 residues. Looked up from germline, CDR1 is SGHAT and CDR2 is FQNNGV. CDR3 DNA: TGTGCCAGCAGCTTAAGTCGCGATGGTACGCAGTATTTT. Amino acid sequence: CASSLSRDGTQYF.

The chain combines TRBV2 with TRBJ1-1; D not certain. This CDR3 is 12 amino acids long. The V end was cut by 8 bases, the J end by 3 bases, with 10 bases between. CDR1 SNHLY and CDR2 FYNNEI come from the germline V gene. CDR3 loop: CASGPRDTEAFF. The CDR3 nucleotides read TGTGCCAGCGGTCCGCGGGACACTGAAGCTTTCTTT.

This clone appeared a single time. V usage is TRBV30 and J usage is TRBJ1-1, with D possibly matching TRBD1 (6 bases). CDR3 length equals 13 residues. Germline V gives CDR1 GTSNPN, CDR2 SVGIG (reference sequence). Trimming cost V 2 bases and J 2 bases, with 9 bases left between them. DNA of the CDR3: TGTGCCTGGAGTACAGGGTCCAACACTGAAGCTTTCTTT. It codes for CAWSTGSNTEAFF. Full variable domain (outside the CDR3, taken from reference TRBV30 and TRBJ1-1): SQTIHQWPATLVQPVGSPLSLECTVEGTSNPNLYWYRQAAGRGLQLLFYSVGIGQISSEVPQNLSASRPQDRQFILSSKKLLLSDSGFYLCAWSTGSNTEAFFGQGTRLTVV.

The chain links TRBV11-3 to TRBJ2-3; 11 bases line up with TRBD2. CDR3 size: 15 residues. Germline loops: CDR1 SGHNT, CDR2 YENEEA. The J segment lost 6 bases and the V segment lost 2 bases, leaving 4 bases of the junction unmatched. Here the CDR3 DNA reads TGTGCCAGCAGCTTACTGACTAGCGGGACGGATACGCAGTATTTT. This encodes CASSLLTSGTDTQYF.

The V call is TRBV7-3, the J call TRBJ2-3; no clear D gene. The CDR3 spans 14 residues. Germline CDR1 and CDR2: SGHTA and FQGTGA. V lost 7 bases and J 2 bases, leaving 13 bases between the germline ends. This chain's CDR3 is CASTIAGFTDTQYF. The DNA of the CDR3 is TGTGCCAGCACCATCGCTGGGTTCACAGATACGCAGTATTTT.

The chain is built from TRBV25-1 and TRBJ1-2; TRBD1 might be the D (6 bases). V lost 2 bases and J lost 8, with 15 bases in between. This CDR3 contains 14 residues. Germline-derived CDR1 and CDR2 are MGHDK and SYGVNS. The CDR3 spells CASSEVFGGVGYTF. The CDR3 nucleotides are TGTGCCAGCAGTGAAGTCTTTGGGGGCGTCGGCTACACCTTC.

The chain joins TRBV5-4 to TRBJ2-2, with D unresolved. CDR3 size: 11 residues. Germline values: CDR1 SGHNT, CDR2 YYREEE (reference sequence). The germline V and J ends were trimmed by 0 bases and 10 bases, with 4 bases remaining between them. The CDR3 spells CASSLGPELFF. The CDR3, as DNA: TGTGCCAGCAGCTTGGGGCCGGAGCTGTTTTTT.

J is TRBJ1-6 and V is TRBV6-1; D is perhaps TRBD1 (6 bases). V was pared by 10 bases and J by 7 bases, with 17 bases between. The CDR3 is 14 residues long. Germline V CDR1 and CDR2: MNHNS, SASEGT. The CDR3 reads CATRGAGENSPLHF. Written as DNA, the CDR3 is TGTGCCACCAGAGGGGCAGGGGAGAATTCACCCCTCCACTTT.